A selection of T cell receptor beta chains follows, all from one sample in a study of T-cell memory formation after mild COVID-19. A single record per CDR3 protein comes from TCRdb applying MiXCR to the 5' RACE reads. The data show some 150,000 distinct CDR3 sequences, over 6% seen once. Sequencing was carried out using PBMCs or a T cell subset sorted from them (not recorded which). The receptor source for this set is an adult woman who had mild COVID-19 (a few samples of this study predate the infection). Cell type and time point are not known. The CDR3 runs from the conserved cysteine through the conserved F or W. The D gene is left open where the match is weak. A clone size is listed for some rows: how often the clone was seen (once, few, many), or a class if it is expanded.

V gene	J gene	clone size	D gene	CDR3 DNA	CDR3 protein
TRBV12-3/TRBV12-4	TRBJ2-4	few	TRBD1	TGTGCCAGCAGTTCGTCCCGGGACAGGGGTCCCAAAAACATTCAGTACTTC	CASSSSRDRGPKNIQYF
TRBV6-5	TRBJ1-6	-	-	TGTGCCAGCAGTTACTCGGACCCACGGAATTCACCCCTCCACTTT	CASSYSDPRNSPLHF
TRBV15	TRBJ2-3	few	-	TGTGCCACCAGCAGAGGGCTGACAGTTGCGGGAGATACGCAGTATTTT	CATSRGLTVAGDTQYF
TRBV10-3	TRBJ2-3	few	-	TGTGCCATCAGTGAGTCCCCGAGGAGCACAGATACGCAGTATTTT	CAISESPRSTDTQYF
TRBV5-5	TRBJ2-5	-	-	TGTGCCAGCAGCTCGCAGGGGCAAGAGACCCAGTACTTC	CASSSQGQETQYF
TRBV12-3/TRBV12-4	TRBJ1-1	few	-	TGTGCCAGCAGTTTCGAACTCTTGGGGGGGGCTGAAGCTTTCTTT	CASSFELLGGAEAFF
TRBV30	TRBJ2-7	few	-	TGTGCCGCATCCGGGACAACCTCCTACGAGCAGTACTTC	CAASGTTSYEQYF
TRBV14	TRBJ1-4	few	TRBD1	TGTGCCAGCAGCCAAAGACAGGGGTCGGAAAAACTGTTTTTT	CASSQRQGSEKLFF
TRBV11-2	TRBJ2-7	-	TRBD1	TGTGCCAGCAGCACAATCCGGACAGGGCTTAGGTACGAGCAGTACTTC	CASSTIRTGLRYEQYF
TRBV27	TRBJ1-6	-	-	TGTGCCAGCAGTTCCCGGACTAAACTGAGCTCCTATAATTCACCCCTCCACTTT	CASSSRTKLSSYNSPLHF
TRBV20-1	TRBJ1-2	many	-	TGCAGTGCTAGACAGGGGAGCGGCTATGGCTACACCTTC	CSARQGSGYGYTF
TRBV12-3/TRBV12-4	TRBJ1-1	many	-	TGTGCCAGCAGTTTAAGAGGGATGAACACTGAAGCTTTCTTT	CASSLRGMNTEAFF
TRBV12-3/TRBV12-4	TRBJ2-7	many	TRBD2	TGTGCCAGCAGTAGGGGACTAGCGGGAGACGCCTACGAGCAGTACTTC	CASSRGLAGDAYEQYF
TRBV5-1	TRBJ1-2	many	-	TGCGCCAGCAGCTTGGAGACGCCTTCTGATGGCTACACCTTC	CASSLETPSDGYTF
TRBV30	TRBJ2-2	-	TRBD2	TGTGCCTGGACCCTGGGAGGGAGCCTTCCCGGGGAGCTGTTTTTT	CAWTLGGSLPGELFF
TRBV5-5	TRBJ1-5	few	-	TGTGCCAGCAGCTTGTGGTACAAGGGTGATCAGCCCCAGCATTTT	CASSLWYKGDQPQHF
TRBV18	TRBJ2-5	-	TRBD2	TGTGCCAGCTCACCACTACTAGCGGGAGGTCAAGAGACCCAGTACTTC	CASSPLLAGGQETQYF
TRBV9	TRBJ2-6	few	TRBD1	TGTGCCAGCAGCGTCCTCCCCTCGGGGACAGGGCTCACTGGGGCCAACGTCCTGACTTTC	CASSVLPSGTGLTGANVLTF
TRBV12-3/TRBV12-4	TRBJ2-3	few	-	TGTGCCAGCAGTCTCTCTGGGAGGTCTGATACGCAGTATTTT	CASSLSGRSDTQYF
TRBV7-9	TRBJ2-7	many	-	TGTGCCAGCAGCTTAGGCAGCGGCGAGCAGTACTTC	CASSLGSGEQYF
TRBV19	TRBJ2-2	-	TRBD2	TGTGCCAGTAAGACCGATAGCGGGACCCCCGGGGAGCTGTTTTTT	CASKTDSGTPGELFF
TRBV5-1	TRBJ1-3	-	TRBD1	TGCGCCAGCAGCACCGGGACAGGGGGCTTTGGAAACACCATATATTTT	CASSTGTGGFGNTIYF
TRBV11-2	TRBJ2-7	-	-	TGTGCCAGCACTCTCTCGGACAGCCTCTCCTACGAGCAGTACTTC	CASTLSDSLSYEQYF
TRBV9	TRBJ2-2	many	-	TGTGCCAGCAGCGTAGTCACGACCGGGGAGCTGTTTTTT	CASSVVTTGELFF
TRBV6-6	TRBJ2-5	many	-	TGTGCCAGCAGTTACCCGACCGAGACCCAGTACTTC	CASSYPTETQYF
TRBV27	TRBJ1-2	-	-	TGTGCCAGCAGTTTATTCTTCCCCAGGGACGACCATGGCTACACCTTC	CASSLFFPRDDHGYTF
TRBV3-1	TRBJ2-3	few	-	TGTGCCAGCAGTCCCCTCGTACTTTCGCTCACAGATACGCAGTATTTT	CASSPLVLSLTDTQYF
TRBV20-1	TRBJ1-6	-	-	TGCAGTGCTAGAGATCCGGGAAGTTCTTCACCCCTCCACTTT	CSARDPGSSSPLHF
TRBV19	TRBJ2-7	few	TRBD1	TGTGCCAGTAGTATGAGGACAGGGGGGAACGAGCAGTACTTC	CASSMRTGGNEQYF
TRBV7-2	TRBJ2-3	many	-	TGTGCCAGCAGCGCCGATACGACCGGACACGGTACGCAGTATTTT	CASSADTTGHGTQYF
TRBV5-5	TRBJ1-2	-	-	TGTGCCAGCAGCTTACAGGAGGTTTCTTATGGCTACACCTTC	CASSLQEVSYGYTF
TRBV7-8	TRBJ2-5	many	-	TGTGCCAGCAAAGAAGAGACCCAGTACTTC	CASKEETQYF
TRBV5-1	TRBJ1-3	-	-	TGCGCCAGCAGCTTGGACCGCCAGGGCGGAAACACCATATATTTT	CASSLDRQGGNTIYF
TRBV7-2	TRBJ1-3	few	-	TGTGCCAGCAGCTTAGACCCGGGGCCAGACAACACCATATATTTT	CASSLDPGPDNTIYF
TRBV20-1	TRBJ2-7	many	TRBD2	TGCAGTGCTTTTCGTCCCGGGACTAGCGGGATCCTCTCCTACGAGCAGTACTTC	CSAFRPGTSGILSYEQYF
TRBV9	TRBJ2-5	many	TRBD2	TGTGCCAGCAGCCGCTCTAGGCGGGGCGGGGGGGAGACCCAGTACTTC	CASSRSRRGGGETQYF
TRBV5-1	TRBJ1-1	-	-	TGCGCCAGCAGCTGGACCGCCCAGAACACTGAAGCTTTCTTT	CASSWTAQNTEAFF
TRBV5-1	TRBJ2-2	-	-	-	CASSLERSVTGELFFF
TRBV7-2	TRBJ1-2	few	-	TGTGCCAGCAGCTTACACCTCGGGGGGTTCTATGGCTACACCTTC	CASSLHLGGFYGYTF
TRBV7-3	TRBJ2-7	few	-	TGTGCCAGCCTTGGAAGTCCGGGCGAGCAGTACTTC	CASLGSPGEQYF
TRBV12-3/TRBV12-4	TRBJ1-5	-	-	TGTGCCAGCAGTTTCGCCGTCGGAGGGGTTCAGCCCCAGCATTTT	CASSFAVGGVQPQHF
TRBV6-1	TRBJ2-1	-	-	TGTGCCAGCAGTAGGGCGTTCTTC	CASSRAFF
TRBV3-1	TRBJ1-1	few	-	TGTGCCAGCAGCCAAGTAGGCACAGGCGCTTTCTTT	CASSQVGTGAFF
TRBV7-6	TRBJ2-7	-	-	TGTGCCAGCAGCTTATTTGGAAGGCAGTACTTC	CASSLFGRQYF
TRBV19	TRBJ1-5	many	-	TGTGCCAGTTCCAAGAACGCTCAGCCCCAGCATTTT	CASSKNAQPQHF
TRBV2	TRBJ2-1	-	-	TGTGCCAGCCACTATATAAATGAGCAGTTCTTC	CASHYINEQFF
TRBV12-3/TRBV12-4	TRBJ2-4	few	-	TGTGCCAGCAGCCCCACAGGGGAGGGTGGGAAAAACATTCAGTACTTC	CASSPTGEGGKNIQYF
TRBV12-3/TRBV12-4	TRBJ2-5	many	-	TGTGCCAGCAGTTTGCCCCGGACTCAAGAGACCCAGTACTTC	CASSLPRTQETQYF
TRBV12-3/TRBV12-4	TRBJ2-2	few	-	TGTGCCAGCAGTGGGGCGCCCTTGGACACTGAGACCGGGGAGCTGTTTTTT	CASSGAPLDTETGELFF
TRBV6-5	TRBJ2-7	many	-	TGTGCCAGCAGTTACTCGGCGGACGGAACACCTCCCTACGAGCAGTACTTC	CASSYSADGTPPYEQYF
TRBV19	TRBJ1-5	many	TRBD1	TGTGCCAGTAGTACGGACAGGGGAAGTACTCAGCCCCAGCATTTT	CASSTDRGSTQPQHF
TRBV20-1	TRBJ2-3	many	TRBD2	TGCAGTGCTACGACTAGCGGGAGACATGGTAGCACAGATACGCAGTATTTT	CSATTSGRHGSTDTQYF
TRBV5-5	TRBJ1-5	many	TRBD1	TGTGCCAGCAGCTGGGGGACAGGGGGCAATCAGCCCCAGCATTTT	CASSWGTGGNQPQHF
TRBV12-3/TRBV12-4	TRBJ1-2	-	-	TGTGCCAGCAGTTCTCAGGCAGTATCTGGCTACACCTTC	CASSSQAVSGYTF
TRBV5-1	TRBJ1-1	many	TRBD1	TGCGCCAGCAGCTTAGGACAGGTCCTCATGAACACTGAAGCTTTCTTT	CASSLGQVLMNTEAFF
TRBV5-1	TRBJ2-4	many	TRBD1	TGCGCCAGCAGCTTCGGGACAGGGTACGACATTCAGTACTTC	CASSFGTGYDIQYF
TRBV5-6	TRBJ2-1	few	TRBD2	TGTGCCAGCAGTCACCGTGTCCGACTAGCGGGGGGAGAGCAGTTCTTC	CASSHRVRLAGGEQFF
TRBV7-9	TRBJ1-2	few	-	TGTGCCAGCAGCTATGGGCCCGACGACTATGGCTACACCTTC	CASSYGPDDYGYTF
TRBV2	TRBJ1-2	-	TRBD1	TGTGCCAGCAGTGATGTAGGGGGCCCCTATGGCTACACCTTC	CASSDVGGPYGYTF